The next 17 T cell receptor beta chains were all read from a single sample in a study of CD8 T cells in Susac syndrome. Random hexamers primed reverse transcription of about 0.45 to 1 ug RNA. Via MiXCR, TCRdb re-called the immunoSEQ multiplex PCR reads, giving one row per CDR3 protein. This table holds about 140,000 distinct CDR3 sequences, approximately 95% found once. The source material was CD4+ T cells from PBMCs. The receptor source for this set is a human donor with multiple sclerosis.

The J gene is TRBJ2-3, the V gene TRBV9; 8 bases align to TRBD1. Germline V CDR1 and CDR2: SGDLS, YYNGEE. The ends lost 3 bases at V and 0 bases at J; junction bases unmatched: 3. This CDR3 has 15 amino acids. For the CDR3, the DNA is TGTGCCAGCAGCGACCGACAGGGGAGCACAGATACGCAGTATTTT. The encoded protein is CASSDRQGSTDTQYF.

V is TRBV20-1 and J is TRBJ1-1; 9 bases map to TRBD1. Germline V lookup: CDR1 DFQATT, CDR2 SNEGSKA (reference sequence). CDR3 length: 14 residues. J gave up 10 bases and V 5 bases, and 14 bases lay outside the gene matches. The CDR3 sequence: CSARGSRDRDGAFF. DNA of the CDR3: TGCAGTGCTCGGGGGTCCCGGGACAGGGACGGAGCTTTCTTT.

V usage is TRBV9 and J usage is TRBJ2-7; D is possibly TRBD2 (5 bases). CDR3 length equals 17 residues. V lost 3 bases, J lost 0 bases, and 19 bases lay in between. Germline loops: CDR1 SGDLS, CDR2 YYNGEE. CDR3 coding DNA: TGTGCCAGCAGCGGAGACCCCCAAGCGGCGAACTCCTACGAGCAGTACTTC. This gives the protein CASSGDPQAANSYEQYF.

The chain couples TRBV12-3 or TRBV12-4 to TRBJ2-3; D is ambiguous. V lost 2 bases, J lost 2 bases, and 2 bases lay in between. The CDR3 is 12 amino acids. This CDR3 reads CASSLHTDTQYF. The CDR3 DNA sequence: TGTGCCAGCAGTTTACACACAGATACGCAGTATTTT.

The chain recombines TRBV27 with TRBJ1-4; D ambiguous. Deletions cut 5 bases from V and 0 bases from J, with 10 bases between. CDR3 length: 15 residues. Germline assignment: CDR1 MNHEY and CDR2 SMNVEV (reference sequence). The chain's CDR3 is CASSPYGATNEKLFF. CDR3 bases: TGTGCCAGCAGTCCTTACGGGGCAACTAATGAAAAACTGTTTTTT.

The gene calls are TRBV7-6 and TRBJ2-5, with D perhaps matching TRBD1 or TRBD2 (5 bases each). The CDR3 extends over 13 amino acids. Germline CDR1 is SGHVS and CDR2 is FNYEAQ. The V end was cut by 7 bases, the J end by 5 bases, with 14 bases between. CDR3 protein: CASTRGWGETQYF. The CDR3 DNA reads TGTGCCAGCACCCGGGGTTGGGGGGAGACCCAGTACTTC.

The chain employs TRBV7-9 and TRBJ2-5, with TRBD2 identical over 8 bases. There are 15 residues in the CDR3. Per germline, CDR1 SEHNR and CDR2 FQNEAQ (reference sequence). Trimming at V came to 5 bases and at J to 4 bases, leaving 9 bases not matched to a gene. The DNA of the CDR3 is TGTGCCAGCAGCCGGTTTTTGGCGGGAGGAGAGACCCAGTACTTC. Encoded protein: CASSRFLAGGETQYF.

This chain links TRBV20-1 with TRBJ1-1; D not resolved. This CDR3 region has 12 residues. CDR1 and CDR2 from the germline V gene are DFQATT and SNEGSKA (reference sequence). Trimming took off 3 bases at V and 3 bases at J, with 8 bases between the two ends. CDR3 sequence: CSASIQDTEAFF. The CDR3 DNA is TGCAGTGCTAGCATCCAAGACACTGAAGCTTTCTTT.

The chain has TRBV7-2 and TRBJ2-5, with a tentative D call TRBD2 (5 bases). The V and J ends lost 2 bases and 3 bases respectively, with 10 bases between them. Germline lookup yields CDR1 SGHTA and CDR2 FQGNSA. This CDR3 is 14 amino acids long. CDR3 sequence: CASSLSTREETQYF. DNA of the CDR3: TGTGCCAGCAGCTTATCCACTAGAGAAGAGACCCAGTACTTC.

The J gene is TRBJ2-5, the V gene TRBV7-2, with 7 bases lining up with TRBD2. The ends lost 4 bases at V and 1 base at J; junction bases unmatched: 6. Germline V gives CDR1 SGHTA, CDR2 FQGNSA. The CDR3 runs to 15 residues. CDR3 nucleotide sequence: TGTGCCAGCAGCTGGCGAGCGGGACCCCAAGAGACCCAGTACTTC. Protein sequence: CASSWRAGPQETQYF.

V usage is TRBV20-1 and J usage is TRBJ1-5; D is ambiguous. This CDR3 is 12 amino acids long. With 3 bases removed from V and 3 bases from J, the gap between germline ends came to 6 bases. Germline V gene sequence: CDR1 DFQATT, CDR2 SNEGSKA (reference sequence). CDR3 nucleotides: TGCAGTGCTAGCAGAGTCAATCAGCCCCAGCATTTT. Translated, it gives CSASRVNQPQHF.

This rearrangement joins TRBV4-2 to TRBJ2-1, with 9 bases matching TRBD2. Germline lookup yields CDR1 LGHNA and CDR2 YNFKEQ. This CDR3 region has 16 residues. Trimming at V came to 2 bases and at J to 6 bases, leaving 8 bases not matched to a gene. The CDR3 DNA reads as TGTGCCAGCAGCCAAACTAGCGGGTCACTGGGCAATGAGCAGTTCTTC. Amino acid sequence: CASSQTSGSLGNEQFF.

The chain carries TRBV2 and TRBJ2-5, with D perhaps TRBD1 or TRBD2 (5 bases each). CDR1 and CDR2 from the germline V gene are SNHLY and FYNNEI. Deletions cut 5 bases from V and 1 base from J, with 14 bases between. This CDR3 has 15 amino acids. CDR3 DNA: TGTGCCAGCAGTCTAGGGGCGGGTCCCCAAGAGACCCAGTACTTC. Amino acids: CASSLGAGPQETQYF.

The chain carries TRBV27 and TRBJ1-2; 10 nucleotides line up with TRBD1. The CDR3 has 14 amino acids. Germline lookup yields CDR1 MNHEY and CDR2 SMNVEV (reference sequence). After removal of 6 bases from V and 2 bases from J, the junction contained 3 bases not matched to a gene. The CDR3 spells CASSPDRGNYGYTF. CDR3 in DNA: TGTGCCAGCAGCCCGGACAGGGGGAACTATGGCTACACCTTC.

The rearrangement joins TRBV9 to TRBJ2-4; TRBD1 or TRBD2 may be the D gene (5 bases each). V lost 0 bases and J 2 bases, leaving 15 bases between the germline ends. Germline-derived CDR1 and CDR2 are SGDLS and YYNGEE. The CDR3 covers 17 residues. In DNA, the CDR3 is TGTGCCAGCAGCGTAGAGGGTAGGGACGGGACCAAAAACATTCAGTACTTC. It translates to CASSVEGRDGTKNIQYF.

Here the CDR3 reads CASSRQGTDTQYF. DNA for the CDR3: TGTGCCAGCAGTAGACAGGGCACAGATACGCAGTATTTT. This chain joins TRBV11-1 and TRBJ2-3; D might be TRBD1 (6 bases). The CDR3 covers 13 residues. Trimming stripped 6 bases from V and 1 base from J, with 8 bases between. Per the germline V gene, CDR1 is SGHAT and CDR2 is FQDESV (reference sequence).

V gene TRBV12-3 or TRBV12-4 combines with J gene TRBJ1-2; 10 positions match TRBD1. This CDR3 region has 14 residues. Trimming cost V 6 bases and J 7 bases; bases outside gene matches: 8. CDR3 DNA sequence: TGTGCCAGCAGCGGGACAGGGGCTACAGTTGGCTACACCTTC. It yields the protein CASSGTGATVGYTF.